A selection of T cell receptor beta chains follows, all from one sample in a study of T-cell memory formation after mild COVID-19. One entry per CDR3 protein, called by TCRdb with MiXCR from the 5' RACE reads. The data contain roughly 130,000 distinct CDR3 sequences, about 15% of them singletons. The sample comprised PBMCs or a T cell subset sorted from them (not recorded which). These receptors were taken from a man younger than 35 who had mild COVID-19 (a few samples of this study predate the infection). Cell type and time point are not known. Each CDR3 is given with its conserved first and last residue. A D gene is named only where the DNA matches it firmly. The size field is filled for only some rows; it gives once, few, many or a size class.

cdr3_nt: TGTGCCAGCAGCCAAGATCCTCGGGTGCGGGAAGAGACCCAGTACTTC
cdr3_aa: CASSQDPRVREETQYF
v_call: TRBV3-1
d_call: .
j_call: TRBJ2-5
clone_size: medium-sized
cdr3_length: 16

cdr3_nt: TGTGCCAGCTGTCGGACTTTTTTGGAGACCCAGTACTTC
cdr3_aa: CASCRTFLETQYF
v_call: TRBV7-2
d_call: .
j_call: TRBJ2-5
clone_size: .
cdr3_length: 13

cdr3_nt: TGTGCCAGCAGTAAACCGGGACAGGGGTTCCCCTACGAGCAGTACTTC
cdr3_aa: CASSKPGQGFPYEQYF
v_call: TRBV6-6
d_call: TRBD1
j_call: TRBJ2-7
clone_size: .
cdr3_length: 16

cdr3_nt: TGTGCCAGCAGCTTCTTTGGACTATTCGCAGATACGCAGTATTTT
cdr3_aa: CASSFFGLFADTQYF
v_call: TRBV7-2
d_call: .
j_call: TRBJ2-3
clone_size: few
cdr3_length: 15

cdr3_nt: TGTGCCAGCAGTCAGGGACCGAACACCGGGGAGCTGTTTTTT
cdr3_aa: CASSQGPNTGELFF
v_call: TRBV9
d_call: .
j_call: TRBJ2-2
clone_size: few
cdr3_length: 14

cdr3_nt: TGTGCCAGCAGCTTGGTCTCGTATCACTATGGCTACACCTTC
cdr3_aa: CASSLVSYHYGYTF
v_call: TRBV5-6
d_call: .
j_call: TRBJ1-2
clone_size: few
cdr3_length: 14

cdr3_nt: TGTGCCAGCTCACCCCGCATCGACCCGAACACTGAAGCTTTCTTT
cdr3_aa: CASSPRIDPNTEAFF
v_call: TRBV18
d_call: .
j_call: TRBJ1-1
clone_size: .
cdr3_length: 15

cdr3_nt: TGCGCCAGCAGCCACGACCAGGGGCCGCAGTATTTT
cdr3_aa: CASSHDQGPQYF
v_call: TRBV4-1
d_call: .
j_call: TRBJ2-3
clone_size: many
cdr3_length: 12

cdr3_nt: TGTGCCAGCAGCAAAGCGACAGGGACTGGCTACACCTTC
cdr3_aa: CASSKATGTGYTF
v_call: TRBV7-9
d_call: TRBD1
j_call: TRBJ1-2
clone_size: few
cdr3_length: 13

cdr3_nt: TGTGCCAGCAGAACAAGTGACAGAAGCACAGATACGCAGTATTTT
cdr3_aa: CASRTSDRSTDTQYF
v_call: TRBV12-3/TRBV12-4
d_call: .
j_call: TRBJ2-3
clone_size: .
cdr3_length: 15

cdr3_nt: TGTGCCAGCAGTTTACCCGGAACCGATGGCTACACCTTC
cdr3_aa: CASSLPGTDGYTF
v_call: TRBV12-3/TRBV12-4
d_call: .
j_call: TRBJ1-2
clone_size: once
cdr3_length: 13

cdr3_nt: TGCGCCACCAGAGCGCGAGGACAGTACACAGATACGCAGTATTTT
cdr3_aa: CATRARGQYTDTQYF
v_call: TRBV5-1
d_call: .
j_call: TRBJ2-3
clone_size: .
cdr3_length: 15

cdr3_nt: TGCAGTGCTAGAGTGGGACCCTTAGGTTTCTATGGCTACACCTTC
cdr3_aa: CSARVGPLGFYGYTF
v_call: TRBV20-1
d_call: .
j_call: TRBJ1-2
clone_size: .
cdr3_length: 15

cdr3_nt: TGTGCCAGCAGCCTCCACTATTCCTCCTACGAGCAGTACTTC
cdr3_aa: CASSLHYSSYEQYF
v_call: TRBV6-5
d_call: .
j_call: TRBJ2-7
clone_size: .
cdr3_length: 14

cdr3_nt: TGTGCTAGCAGCTTAGGCTCTAGCACAGATACGCAGTATTTT
cdr3_aa: CASSLGSSTDTQYF
v_call: TRBV7-7
d_call: .
j_call: TRBJ2-3
clone_size: many
cdr3_length: 14

cdr3_nt: TGTGCCAGCAGCTCTAGCCTGGGCGGCCGGGAGCTGTTTTTT
cdr3_aa: CASSSSLGGRELFF
v_call: TRBV9
d_call: .
j_call: TRBJ2-2
clone_size: few
cdr3_length: 14

cdr3_nt: TGCGCCAGCAGCCAAGCTTCAGGGGGTAGGAATTCACCCCTCCACTTT
cdr3_aa: CASSQASGGRNSPLHF
v_call: TRBV4-3
d_call: TRBD1
j_call: TRBJ1-6
clone_size: .
cdr3_length: 16

cdr3_nt: TGCGCCAGCAGCCCCGTATCAGGGGCCACTGAAGCTTTCTTT
cdr3_aa: CASSPVSGATEAFF
v_call: TRBV5-1
d_call: .
j_call: TRBJ1-1
clone_size: few
cdr3_length: 14

cdr3_nt: TGCGCCAGCAGCCACTTAGGGGGGAAGGATAACATTCAGTACTTC
cdr3_aa: CASSHLGGKDNIQYF
v_call: TRBV4-3
d_call: .
j_call: TRBJ2-4
clone_size: few
cdr3_length: 15

cdr3_nt: TGTGCCAGCACTGGGATGGCGAATTCACCCCTCCACTTT
cdr3_aa: CASTGMANSPLHF
v_call: TRBV25-1
d_call: .
j_call: TRBJ1-6
clone_size: few
cdr3_length: 13

cdr3_nt: TGCGCCTGCAGCAACCGACCCGGGGCCAACGGGGGCTACACCTTC
cdr3_aa: CACSNRPGANGGYTF
v_call: TRBV5-1
d_call: .
j_call: TRBJ1-2
clone_size: .
cdr3_length: 15

cdr3_nt: TGCAGTGCCCCCCACGCCGGGGGCGCGGCAAGGGACCAGTACTTC
cdr3_aa: CSAPHAGGAARDQYF
v_call: TRBV20-1
d_call: .
j_call: TRBJ2-5
clone_size: .
cdr3_length: 15

cdr3_nt: TGCGCCAGCAGCTTCTCAAAAGACAGCTCCACTGAAGCTTTCTTT
cdr3_aa: CASSFSKDSSTEAFF
v_call: TRBV5-1
d_call: .
j_call: TRBJ1-1
clone_size: few
cdr3_length: 15

cdr3_nt: TGCAGTGCTACTTACAGGAGGATAGGCAATGAGCAGTTCTTC
cdr3_aa: CSATYRRIGNEQFF
v_call: TRBV20-1
d_call: .
j_call: TRBJ2-1
clone_size: few
cdr3_length: 14

cdr3_nt: TGTGCCAGCAGCTTAGGGCGGGGGGCCCACCAAAACATTCAGTACTTC
cdr3_aa: CASSLGRGAHQNIQYF
v_call: TRBV7-2
d_call: TRBD2
j_call: TRBJ2-4
clone_size: few
cdr3_length: 16

cdr3_nt: TGCGCCAGCAGCTGGAGCGGGGGGCGGACGGAGACCCAGTACTTC
cdr3_aa: CASSWSGGRTETQYF
v_call: TRBV5-1
d_call: TRBD2
j_call: TRBJ2-5
clone_size: few
cdr3_length: 15

cdr3_nt: TGCGCCAGCAGCTTGGTTGGGGGAGGAGAGCCCCAGCATTTT
cdr3_aa: CASSLVGGGEPQHF
v_call: TRBV5-1
d_call: .
j_call: TRBJ1-5
clone_size: .
cdr3_length: 14

cdr3_nt: TGCAGCGTGGAGAGTGTAGGTCCGGGAGAGCAGTACTTC
cdr3_aa: CSVESVGPGEQYF
v_call: TRBV29-1
d_call: .
j_call: TRBJ2-7
clone_size: few
cdr3_length: 13

cdr3_nt: TGCAGCGTTCTCAGGGGGCTCCCGCAGTATTTT
cdr3_aa: CSVLRGLPQYF
v_call: TRBV29-1
d_call: TRBD1
j_call: TRBJ2-3
clone_size: few
cdr3_length: 11

cdr3_nt: TGTGCCATACAGGGGCGCGTCACAGATACGCAGTATTTT
cdr3_aa: CAIQGRVTDTQYF
v_call: TRBV24-1
d_call: TRBD1
j_call: TRBJ2-3
clone_size: few
cdr3_length: 13

cdr3_nt: TGTGCCAGCAGCCAAGAAGACGGTCCCCCTCCGGAAAAACTGTTTTTT
cdr3_aa: CASSQEDGPPPEKLFF
v_call: TRBV3-1
d_call: .
j_call: TRBJ1-4
clone_size: .
cdr3_length: 16

cdr3_nt: TGTGCCAGCAGTTCGATGAGTCTCAGGAGCTCCTACGAGCAGTACTTC
cdr3_aa: CASSSMSLRSSYEQYF
v_call: TRBV12-3/TRBV12-4
d_call: .
j_call: TRBJ2-7
clone_size: .
cdr3_length: 16

cdr3_nt: TGTGCCAGCAGCTACACCCGCGGGAGCTCTGGAAACACCATATATTTT
cdr3_aa: CASSYTRGSSGNTIYF
v_call: TRBV7-9
d_call: .
j_call: TRBJ1-3
clone_size: .
cdr3_length: 16

cdr3_nt: TGCGCCAGCAGCCAGGAAACCGGGACTAGCGGGGAGGACGGGGAGCTGTTTTTT
cdr3_aa: CASSQETGTSGEDGELFF
v_call: TRBV4-3
d_call: TRBD2
j_call: TRBJ2-2
clone_size: many
cdr3_length: 18

cdr3_nt: TGTGCCAGCAGTTACTCGATGCCAGACAGTAATTCACCCCTCCACTTT
cdr3_aa: CASSYSMPDSNSPLHF
v_call: TRBV6-6
d_call: .
j_call: TRBJ1-6
clone_size: .
cdr3_length: 16

cdr3_nt: TGTGCCAGCCTCGATACAAGAGGCACAGATACGCAGTATTTT
cdr3_aa: CASLDTRGTDTQYF
v_call: TRBV27
d_call: .
j_call: TRBJ2-3
clone_size: .
cdr3_length: 14

cdr3_nt: TGCGCCAGCAGCTCGGGACGTATCCAAGAGACCCAGTACTTC
cdr3_aa: CASSSGRIQETQYF
v_call: TRBV5-1
d_call: .
j_call: TRBJ2-5
clone_size: few
cdr3_length: 14

cdr3_nt: TGCGCCAGCAGCGGACCAGGGGGCGCGGGTTGGTCTTTCTTT
cdr3_aa: CASSGPGGAGWSFF
v_call: TRBV5-1
d_call: TRBD1
j_call: TRBJ1-1
clone_size: .
cdr3_length: 14

cdr3_nt: TGTGCCACCAGCAGCCAGGGGGCCGATGAGACCCAGTACTTC
cdr3_aa: CATSSQGADETQYF
v_call: TRBV15
d_call: TRBD1
j_call: TRBJ2-5
clone_size: many
cdr3_length: 14

cdr3_nt: TGTGCCAGCTCACCTTGGACAGGGAAGAACACTGAAGCTTTCTTT
cdr3_aa: CASSPWTGKNTEAFF
v_call: TRBV18
d_call: TRBD1
j_call: TRBJ1-1
clone_size: .
cdr3_length: 15

cdr3_nt: TGCAGTGCTAGATACAGCAATCAGCCCCAGCATTTT
cdr3_aa: CSARYSNQPQHF
v_call: TRBV20-1
d_call: .
j_call: TRBJ1-5
clone_size: many
cdr3_length: 12

cdr3_nt: TGCAGTGTTAACGGCCGGGGGGCCCCATTAAATCAGCCCCAGCATTTT
cdr3_aa: CSVNGRGAPLNQPQHF
v_call: TRBV20-1
d_call: .
j_call: TRBJ1-5
clone_size: once
cdr3_length: 16

cdr3_nt: TGCGCCAGCAGCCAAGACCGGTGGACTGGGGAGCTGTTTTTT
cdr3_aa: CASSQDRWTGELFF
v_call: TRBV4-3
d_call: .
j_call: TRBJ2-2
clone_size: .
cdr3_length: 14

cdr3_nt: TGTGCCAGCAGCTTTCCGGGGGCGAGGGGGACCCTGGACTTC
cdr3_aa: CASSFPGARGTLDF
v_call: TRBV11-2
d_call: .
j_call: TRBJ2-1
clone_size: .
cdr3_length: 14

cdr3_nt: TGTGCCAGCAGTTATATCGACGGGAGAGAGACCCAGTACTTC
cdr3_aa: CASSYIDGRETQYF
v_call: TRBV6-5
d_call: .
j_call: TRBJ2-5
clone_size: few
cdr3_length: 14

cdr3_nt: TGTGCCAGCAGCAGATTAGGACAGGACAATGAGCAGTTCTTC
cdr3_aa: CASSRLGQDNEQFF
v_call: TRBV21-1
d_call: .
j_call: TRBJ2-1
clone_size: .
cdr3_length: 14

cdr3_nt: TGCGCCAGCAGCCAAGCTCCGCAAACAGGGTCCCAGCAGTACTTC
cdr3_aa: CASSQAPQTGSQQYF
v_call: TRBV4-3
d_call: .
j_call: TRBJ2-7
clone_size: few
cdr3_length: 15

cdr3_nt: TGTGCCAGCAGTTACCCCCGGGACGGTAACACTGAAGCTTTCTTT
cdr3_aa: CASSYPRDGNTEAFF
v_call: TRBV6-2/TRBV6-3
d_call: .
j_call: TRBJ1-1
clone_size: .
cdr3_length: 15

cdr3_nt: TGTGCCAGCAGCCCGGACCGGAGATTCAATCAGCCCCAGCATTTT
cdr3_aa: CASSPDRRFNQPQHF
v_call: TRBV7-2
d_call: .
j_call: TRBJ1-5
clone_size: .
cdr3_length: 15

cdr3_nt: TGTGCCAGCAGCTCCCGCCTAGCGGGGGTGGAGACCCAGTACTTC
cdr3_aa: CASSSRLAGVETQYF
v_call: TRBV7-8
d_call: TRBD2
j_call: TRBJ2-5
clone_size: once
cdr3_length: 15

cdr3_nt: TGTGCCAGCACCCCCGGGGGAGCGAACACCGGGGAGCTGTTTTTT
cdr3_aa: CASTPGGANTGELFF
v_call: TRBV9
d_call: .
j_call: TRBJ2-2
clone_size: .
cdr3_length: 15

cdr3_nt: TGCGCCAGCAGCATACAGCAAGAGACCCAGTACTTC
cdr3_aa: CASSIQQETQYF
v_call: TRBV5-1
d_call: .
j_call: TRBJ2-5
clone_size: many
cdr3_length: 12

cdr3_nt: TGTGCCAGCCATGGGACAGGGGAAGGGCAGCCCCAGCATTTT
cdr3_aa: CASHGTGEGQPQHF
v_call: TRBV6-5
d_call: TRBD1
j_call: TRBJ1-5
clone_size: .
cdr3_length: 14

cdr3_nt: TGTGCCAGCAGCCGTATCGGAAGCGAGCAGTACTTC
cdr3_aa: CASSRIGSEQYF
v_call: TRBV7-8
d_call: .
j_call: TRBJ2-7
clone_size: many
cdr3_length: 12